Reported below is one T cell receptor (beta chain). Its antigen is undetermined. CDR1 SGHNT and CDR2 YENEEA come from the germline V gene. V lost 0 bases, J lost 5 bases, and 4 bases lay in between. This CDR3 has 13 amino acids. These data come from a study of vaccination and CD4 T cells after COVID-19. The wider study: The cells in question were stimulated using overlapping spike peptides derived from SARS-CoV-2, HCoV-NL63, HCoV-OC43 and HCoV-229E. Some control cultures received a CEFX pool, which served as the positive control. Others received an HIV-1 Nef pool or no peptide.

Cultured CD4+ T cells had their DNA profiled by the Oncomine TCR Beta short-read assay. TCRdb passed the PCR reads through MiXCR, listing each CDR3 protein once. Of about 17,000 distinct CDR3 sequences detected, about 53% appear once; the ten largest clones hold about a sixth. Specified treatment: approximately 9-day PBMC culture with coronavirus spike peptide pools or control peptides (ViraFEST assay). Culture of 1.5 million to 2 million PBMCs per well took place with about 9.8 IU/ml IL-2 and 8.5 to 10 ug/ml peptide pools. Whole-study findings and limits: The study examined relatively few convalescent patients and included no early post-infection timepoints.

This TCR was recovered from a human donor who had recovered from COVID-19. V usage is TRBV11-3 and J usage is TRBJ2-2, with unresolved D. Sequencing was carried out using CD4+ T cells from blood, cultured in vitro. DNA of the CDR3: TGTGCCAGCAGCTTAGACATAACCGGGGAGCTGTTTTTT. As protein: CASSLDITGELFF.